This T cell receptor beta chain was sequenced for a study of blood T cell repertoires in COVID-19. Looking at the study overall: T cells, B-cell-depleted T cells, or PBMCs provided the cDNA or gDNA that served as material.

Original handling: Estimates of nucleated cell counts were drawn from the amplification of reference gene primers. Libraries were prepared by immunoSEQ multiplex PCR; TCRdb keeps only in-frame clonotypes and omits some of them. V, J and clone size are taken as reported in that table, and D and trimming were inferred from the DNA itself. The table shows under 300,000 clones, with less than 85% occurring only once. Germline V gene sequence: CDR1 LGHDT, CDR2 YNNKEL (reference sequence). Trimming cost V 1 base and J 0 bases, with 16 bases left between them. This CDR3 has 17 residues. The rearrangement uses TRBV3-1 (or the pseudogene TRBV3-2) and TRBJ2-7; maybe TRBD2 (6 bases). Sequenced input: peripheral blood. This receptor was obtained from a woman older than 75 with active or convalescent COVID-19. The CDR3 region is CASSQGLARRFSYEQYF. The CDR3, as DNA: TGTGCCAGCAGCCAAGGGCTAGCGCGACGTTTCTCCTACGAGCAGTACTTC.